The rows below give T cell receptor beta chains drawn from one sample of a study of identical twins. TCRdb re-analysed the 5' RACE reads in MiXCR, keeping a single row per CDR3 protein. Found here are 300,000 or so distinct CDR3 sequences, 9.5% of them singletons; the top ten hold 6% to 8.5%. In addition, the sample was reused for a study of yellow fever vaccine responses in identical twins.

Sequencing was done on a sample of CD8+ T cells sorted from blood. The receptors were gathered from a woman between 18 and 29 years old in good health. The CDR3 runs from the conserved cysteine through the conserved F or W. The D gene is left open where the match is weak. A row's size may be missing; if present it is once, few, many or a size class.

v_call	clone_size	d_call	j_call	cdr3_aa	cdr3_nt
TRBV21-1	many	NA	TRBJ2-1	CASSLTSGRHSYNEQFF	TGTGCCAGCAGCCTCACTAGCGGGAGGCACTCCTACAATGAGCAGTTCTTC
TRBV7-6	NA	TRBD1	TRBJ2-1	CASSLIELQGAYNEQFF	TGTGCCAGCAGCTTAATCGAACTACAGGGGGCCTACAATGAGCAGTTCTTC
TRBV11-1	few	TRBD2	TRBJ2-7	CASSTTSGRVPTSYEQYF	TGTGCCAGCAGCACAACTAGCGGGAGGGTCCCCACCTCCTACGAGCAGTACTTC
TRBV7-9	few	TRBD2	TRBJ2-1	CASSPPGTSNNEQFF	TGTGCCAGCAGCCCCCCCGGGACTAGCAACAATGAGCAGTTCTTC
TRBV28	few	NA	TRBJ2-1	CASMDSGEQFF	TGTGCCAGCATGGACTCCGGAGAGCAGTTCTTC
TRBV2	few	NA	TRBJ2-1	CASSPALTRDSYNEQFF	TGTGCCAGCAGTCCTGCCCTGACTAGAGACTCCTACAATGAGCAGTTCTTC
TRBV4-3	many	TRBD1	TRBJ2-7	CASSQDPQGVCGEQYF	TGCGCCAGCAGCCAAGATCCCCAGGGGGTTTGTGGCGAGCAGTACTTC
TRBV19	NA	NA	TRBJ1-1	CASVPLTGNTEAFF	TGTGCCAGTGTCCCGCTTACGGGGAACACTGAAGCTTTCTTT
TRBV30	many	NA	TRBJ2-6	CAWSALGATGANVLTF	TGTGCCTGGAGTGCCCTCGGGGCGACTGGGGCCAACGTCCTGACTTTC
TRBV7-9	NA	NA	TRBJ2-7	CASSSGAGLGYEQYF	TGTGCCAGCAGCTCAGGGGCAGGGTTAGGCTACGAGCAGTACTTC
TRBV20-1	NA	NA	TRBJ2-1	CSARMSTNYNEQFF	TGCAGTGCAAGAATGTCTACAAACTACAATGAGCAGTTCTTC
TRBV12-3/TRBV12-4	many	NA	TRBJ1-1	CASSPGGAGTEAFF	TGTGCCAGCAGTCCCGGGGGCGCGGGGACTGAAGCTTTCTTT
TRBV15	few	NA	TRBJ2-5	CATSTTRELETQYF	TGTGCCACCAGCACGACTCGGGAACTCGAGACCCAGTACTTC
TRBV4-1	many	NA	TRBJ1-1	CASSQVDEAGEAFF	TGCGCCAGCAGCCAAGTCGACGAGGCGGGGGAAGCTTTCTTT
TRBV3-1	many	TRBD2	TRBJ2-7	CASSQETRRGVPYEQYF	TGTGCCAGCAGCCAAGAAACCCGGCGGGGGGTACCCTACGAGCAGTACTTC
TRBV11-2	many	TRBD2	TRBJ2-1	CASSLGLAGESSYNEQFF	TGTGCCAGCAGCTTGGGACTAGCGGGGGAAAGCTCCTACAATGAGCAGTTCTTC
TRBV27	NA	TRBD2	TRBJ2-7	CASGGVAGTNYEQYF	TGTGCCAGCGGGGGAGTAGCGGGGACAAACTACGAGCAGTACTTC